These 10 T cell receptor beta chains were sequenced from one sample in a study of CD8 T cells in Susac syndrome. The authors reverse transcribed about 0.5 to 1 ug RNA with random hexamers. A single record per CDR3 protein comes from TCRdb applying MiXCR to the immunoSEQ multiplex PCR reads. This repertoire shows 100,000 to 150,000 distinct CDR3 sequences, over 90% found once; its top ten account for roughly 0.13%. The sequenced sample consisted of CD4+ T cells from PBMCs. These TCRs come from a human donor in good health.

The chain carries TRBV29-1 and TRBJ1-5; D is possibly TRBD1 (5 bases). The CDR3 covers 12 residues. Germline assignment: CDR1 SQVTM and CDR2 ANQGSEA. Deletions cut 5 bases from V and 7 bases from J, with 12 bases between. The CDR3 DNA sequence: TGCAGCGTTCGGGCAGGGACCCAGCCCCAGCATTTT. It translates to CSVRAGTQPQHF.

The gene calls are TRBV7-9 and TRBJ2-2, with D possibly TRBD1 on 6 matching bases. This CDR3 comprises 18 residues. Trimming took 4 bases from V and 2 from J, leaving 20 bases between them. Germline lookup yields CDR1 SEHNR and CDR2 FQNEAQ (reference sequence). In nucleotides, the CDR3 is TGTGCCAGCAGCTCACGTCGAGGGGGTACATTAAACACCGGGGAGCTGTTTTTT. It codes for CASSSRRGGTLNTGELFF.

The chain couples TRBV19 to TRBJ2-7, with a weak D call TRBD2 (5 bases). The CDR3 consists of 13 residues. V lost 6 bases and J 3 bases, leaving 12 bases between the germline ends. The germline gives CDR1 LNHDA, CDR2 SQIVND (reference sequence). The CDR3 DNA reads TGTGCCAGTAGAGCGACTACGCACTACGAGCAGTACTTC. Amino acid sequence: CASRATTHYEQYF.

The chain combines TRBV3-1 with TRBJ2-2, with TRBD1 matching 7 bases. V dropped 4 bases and J dropped 4; count of bases not matched to a gene: 3. Germline CDR1 LGHDT, CDR2 YNNKEL (reference sequence). CDR3 length: 14 amino acids. CDR3 protein: CASSRQGSTGELFF. CDR3 DNA sequence: TGTGCCAGCAGCCGACAGGGAAGCACCGGGGAGCTGTTTTTT.

This chain joins TRBV12-3 or TRBV12-4 and TRBJ2-2, with D uncertain. The CDR3 totals 12 residues. V was cut by 8 bases and J by 3 bases, with 7 bases left in between. This chain's CDR3 is CASGQDTGELFF. CDR3 nucleotide sequence: TGTGCCAGCGGGCAGGACACCGGGGAGCTGTTTTTT.

The chain combines TRBV28 with TRBJ2-5, with D possibly matching TRBD2 (5 bases). The CDR3 contains 14 residues. The V gene's germline CDR1 is MDHEN and CDR2 SYDVKM. V was clipped by 3 bases and J by 5 bases, with 13 bases between them. CDR3: CASSFPRAGETQYF. DNA of the CDR3: TGTGCCAGCAGTTTCCCGCGGGCCGGGGAGACCCAGTACTTC.

The rearrangement uses TRBV19 and TRBJ1-1; D is perhaps TRBD1 (6 bases). Trimming left V 6 bases short and J 3 bases short, with 11 bases between. The CDR3 is 13 amino acids. Germline V CDR1 and CDR2: LNHDA, SQIVND (reference sequence). Here the CDR3 DNA reads TGTGCCAGTAGGAGGCGGGGGCACACTGAAGCTTTCTTT. Protein sequence: CASRRRGHTEAFF. Based on the CDR3 plus reference TRBV19 and TRBJ1-1, the full variable domain is DGGITQSPKYLFRKEGQNVTLSCEQNLNHDAMYWYRQDPGQGLRLIYYSQIVNDFQKGDIAEGYSVSREKKESFPLTVTSAQKNPTAFYLCASRRRGHTEAFFGQGTRLTVV.

This chain links TRBV5-8 with TRBJ1-5; D call uncertain. CDR1 is SGHTS and CDR2 is YDEGEE in the germline V gene. This CDR3 region has 15 residues. V lost 1 base and J lost 4, with 12 bases in between. CDR3 in DNA: TGTGCCAGCAGCTTGAGCGCCCCCCTGAATCAGCCCCAGCATTTT. Its translation is CASSLSAPLNQPQHF. Drawing the rest from reference TRBV5-8 and TRBJ1-5, the complete variable domain is EAGVTQSPTHLIKTRGQQATLRCSPISGHTSVYWYQQALGLGLQFLLWYDEGEERNRGNFPPRFSGRQFPNYSSELNVNALELEDSALYLCASSLSAPLNQPQHFGDGTRLSIL.

This clonotype was detected only once. This chain connects TRBV5-4 to TRBJ2-1; no firm D call. Looked up from germline, CDR1 is SGHNT and CDR2 is YYREEE (reference sequence). This CDR3 has 13 amino acids. V was shortened by 4 bases and J by 6 bases, with 11 bases between the two germline ends. DNA for the CDR3: TGTGCCAGCAGCGATACACCTTCCAATGAGCAGTTCTTC. Protein product: CASSDTPSNEQFF.

The chain is built from TRBV5-1 and TRBJ1-4; D may be TRBD1 (5 bases). The germline V gene has CDR1 SGHRS and CDR2 YFSETQ. The ends were cut back, 7 bases at V and 0 bases at J, with 13 bases in the middle. CDR3 length: 15 residues. The CDR3 DNA sequence: TGCGCCAGCGCCGGGGGTAGGGCAACTAATGAAAAACTGTTTTTT. It codes for CASAGGRATNEKLFF. Combining the CDR3 with reference TRBV5-1 and TRBJ1-4 gives the whole variable domain KAGVTQTPRYLIKTRGQQVTLSCSPISGHRSVSWYQQTPGQGLQFLFEYFSETQRNKGNFPGRFSGRQFSNSRSEMNVSTLELGDSALYLCASAGGRATNEKLFFGSGTQLSVL.